These 10 T cell receptor beta chains share one sample of origin, sequenced in a study of T cells in localized non-small cell lung cancer. Assay used: immunoSEQ multiplex PCR; TCRdb lists only in-frame clones, some missing. The profile shows about 27,000 clones, roughly nine tenths of them singletons. The input for sequencing was peripheral blood, taken before any cancer treatment. The receptors stem from a female donor older than 55 with stage II squamous cell lung carcinoma.

This rearrangement joins TRBV4-2 to TRBJ2-2, with TRBD2 identical over 9 bases. Trimming at V came to 1 base and at J to 7 bases, leaving 7 bases not matched to a gene. The germline CDR1 and CDR2 sequences are LGHNA and YNFKEQ. The CDR3 covers 16 residues. DNA for the CDR3: TGTGCCAGCAGCCAAGTTGTCGGCGGGAGGGTCGGGGAGCTGTTTTTT. Its translation: CASSQVVGGRVGELFF.

The chain recombines TRBV9 with TRBJ1-4; D unclear. The germline V gene has CDR1 SGDLS and CDR2 YYNGEE. This CDR3 is 17 amino acids long. V lost 0 bases, J lost 4 bases, and 16 bases lay in between. The CDR3 DNA reads as TGTGCCAGCAGCGTAGGAGCATCCGGACTGAATAATGAAAAACTGTTTTTT. Protein product: CASSVGASGLNNEKLFF.

The chain links TRBV27 to TRBJ1-5; D gene uncertain. With 8 bases removed from V and 4 bases from J, the gap between germline ends came to 15 bases. Per germline, CDR1 MNHEY and CDR2 SMNVEV (reference sequence). This CDR3 spans 14 amino acids. The CDR3 here is CASSDGRGNQPQHF. The CDR3 nucleotides read TGTGCCAGCTCCGATGGCCGGGGTAATCAGCCCCAGCATTTT.

The rearrangement uses TRBV7-8 and TRBJ2-7; 11 bases map to TRBD1. This CDR3 is built from 15 residues. The germline CDR1 and CDR2 sequences are SGHVS and FQNEAQ. The junction had 4 bases not matched to a gene; V was cut back by 4 bases and J by 2 bases. DNA of the CDR3: TGTGCCAGCAGCTACGGGACAGGGGGAACCTACGAGCAGTACTTC. Translated, it gives CASSYGTGGTYEQYF.

The chain employs TRBV28 and TRBJ2-5, with D possibly matching TRBD1 (5 bases). The V gene's germline CDR1 is MDHEN and CDR2 SYDVKM. This CDR3 has 14 amino acids. Trimming shortened V by 3 bases and J by 7 bases, and 15 bases separated the two germline ends. CDR3 in amino acids: CASSFPDQRGTQYF. CDR3 nucleotides: TGTGCCAGCAGTTTCCCCGACCAAAGGGGGACCCAGTACTTC.

The V call is TRBV6-8, the J call TRBJ1-5; D gene unclear. The CDR3 covers 13 residues. Trimming cost V 6 bases and J 6 bases, with 12 bases left between them. From germline, CDR1 is MNHGY and CDR2 SAAAGT. The CDR3: CASRPTQGQPQHF. Here the CDR3 DNA reads TGTGCCAGCAGACCTACTCAAGGTCAGCCCCAGCATTTT.

The rearrangement joins TRBV19 to TRBJ1-5, with TRBD1 identical over 7 bases. The V segment lost 0 bases and the J segment 7 bases; nucleotides outside the gene matches: 6. Germline assignment: CDR1 LNHDA and CDR2 SQIVND (reference sequence). CDR3 length: 15 residues. The CDR3 sequence: CASSIEPQGKQPQHF. CDR3 DNA: TGTGCCAGTAGTATAGAGCCACAGGGGAAGCAGCCCCAGCATTTT.

The CDR3 DNA reads TGTGCCAGCAGCCCTTCGGGGCCGTATGGCTACACCTTC. This encodes CASSPSGPYGYTF. This rearrangement joins TRBV7-9 to TRBJ1-2, with D possibly being TRBD1 (5 bases). Trimming removed 5 bases from V and 5 bases from J, with 12 bases in between. From germline, CDR1 is SEHNR and CDR2 FQNEAQ (reference sequence). CDR3 length: 13 residues.

V usage is TRBV4-2 and J usage is TRBJ2-1; 8 bases line up with TRBD2. From germline, CDR1 is LGHNA and CDR2 YNFKEQ. The junction had 7 bases not matched to a gene; V was cut back by 0 bases and J by 6 bases. The CDR3 is 16 amino acids. The CDR3 loop is CASSQDPGLDSNEQFF. In nucleotides, the CDR3 is TGTGCCAGCAGCCAAGATCCGGGACTAGATTCCAATGAGCAGTTCTTC.

This clone was observed a handful of times. This chain uses TRBV29-1 with TRBJ1-3; D is unresolved. The CDR3 runs to 13 residues. V lost 6 bases and J 0 bases, leaving 9 bases between the germline ends. CDR1 SQVTM and CDR2 ANQGSEA come from the germline V gene. For the CDR3, the DNA is TGCAGCGTAAGGATGAGCTCTGGAAACACCATATATTTT. This codes for CSVRMSSGNTIYF.